What follows is one T cell receptor (beta chain) and its context. This specimen includes other DNA sequences encoding the same CDR3. There are 11 residues in the CDR3. Germline V gene data show CDR1 as SGHDT and CDR2 as YYEEEE. V lost 3 bases, J lost 2 bases, and 2 bases lay in between. Positive CCR7 selection of CD45RO-negative cells yielded the naive CD8 cells, and terminally differentiated effector memory CD45RA+ cells were excluded. The data were obtained in a study of shared clonotypes between healthy human individuals. Study summary: Aged between 18 and 49, the donors were a couple of women and three men. CD4 naive and memory got three plates each, CD8 naive two, CD8 memory one.

The authors split each subset's genomic DNA evenly across several immunoSEQ plates. The data were produced by immunoSEQ multiplex PCR, yet TCRdb's version contains in-frame clones alone and is incomplete. The top ten hold roughly 1.2% of the sample, which has roughly 1,800,000 clones, about 94% seen once. The sequence derives from a man younger than 30 in good health. This chain uses TRBV5-6 with TRBJ2-5; D is undetermined. The source material was naive CD8+ T cells sorted from blood. CDR3 in amino acids: CASSYQETQYF. CDR3 nucleotide sequence: TGTGCCAGCAGCTATCAAGAGACCCAGTACTTC.